This T cell receptor (beta chain) comes out of a study of T cells expressing NK-cell markers. TCRdb reanalyzed the 5' RACE reads and collapses them to one entry per CDR3 protein, without DNA. This sample contains about 150,000 distinct CDR3 sequences. Germline V gene data show CDR1 as SNHLY and CDR2 as FYNNEI. The CDR3 spans 16 residues. V is TRBV2 and J is TRBJ2-1; TCRdb gives TRBD2 as the D gene, but with no DNA this cannot be confirmed. The receptor's source is a woman aged 50 to 60 in good health. The material sequenced was blood T cells: a sorted CD56 or NKG2C T cell subset, CD4+ or CD8+ T cells, or bulk PBMC T cells (not recorded which). The CDR3 region is CASSRGLAGYSNEQFF.